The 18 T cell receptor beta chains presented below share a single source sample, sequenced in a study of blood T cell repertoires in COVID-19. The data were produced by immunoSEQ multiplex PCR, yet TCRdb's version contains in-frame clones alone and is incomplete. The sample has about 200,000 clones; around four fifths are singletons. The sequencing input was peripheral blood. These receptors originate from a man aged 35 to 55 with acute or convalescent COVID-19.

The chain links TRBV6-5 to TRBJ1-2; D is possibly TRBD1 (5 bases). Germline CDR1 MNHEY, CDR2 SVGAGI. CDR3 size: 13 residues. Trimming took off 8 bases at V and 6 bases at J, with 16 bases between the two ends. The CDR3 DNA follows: TGTGCCAGCGCCGACGTGGGGGGAGATGGCTACACCTTC. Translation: CASADVGGDGYTF.

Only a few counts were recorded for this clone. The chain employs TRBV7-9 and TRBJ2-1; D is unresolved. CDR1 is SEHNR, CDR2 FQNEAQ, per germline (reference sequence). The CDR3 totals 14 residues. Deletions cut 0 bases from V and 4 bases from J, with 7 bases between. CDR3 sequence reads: CASSLANNYNEQFF. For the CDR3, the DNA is TGTGCCAGCAGCTTAGCGAACAATTACAATGAGCAGTTCTTC.

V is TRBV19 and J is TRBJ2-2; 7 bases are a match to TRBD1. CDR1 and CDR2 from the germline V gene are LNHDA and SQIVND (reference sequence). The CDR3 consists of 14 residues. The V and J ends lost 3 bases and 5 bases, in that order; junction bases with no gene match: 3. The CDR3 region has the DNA TGTGCCAGTAGTATTACAGGGGCAACCGGGGAGCTGTTTTTT. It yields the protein CASSITGATGELFF.

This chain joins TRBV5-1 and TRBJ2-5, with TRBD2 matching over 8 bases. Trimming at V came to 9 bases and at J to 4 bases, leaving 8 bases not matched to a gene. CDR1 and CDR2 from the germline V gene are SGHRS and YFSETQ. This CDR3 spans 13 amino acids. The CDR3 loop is CATRAAGVETQYF. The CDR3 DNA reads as TGCGCCACCCGGGCAGCGGGAGTAGAGACCCAGTACTTC.

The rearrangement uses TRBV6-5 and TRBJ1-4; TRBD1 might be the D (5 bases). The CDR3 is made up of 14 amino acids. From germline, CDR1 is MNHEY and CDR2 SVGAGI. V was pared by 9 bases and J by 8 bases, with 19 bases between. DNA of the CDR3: TGTGCCAGTCGACAGATCCGGGTTGAGGAAAAACTGTTTTTT. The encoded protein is CASRQIRVEEKLFF.

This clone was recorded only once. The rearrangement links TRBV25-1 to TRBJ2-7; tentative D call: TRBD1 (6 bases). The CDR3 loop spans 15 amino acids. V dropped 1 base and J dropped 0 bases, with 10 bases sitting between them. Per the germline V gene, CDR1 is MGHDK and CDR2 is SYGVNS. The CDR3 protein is CASSEFVGGSYEQYF. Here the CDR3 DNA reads TGTGCCAGCAGTGAATTTGTAGGGGGCTCCTACGAGCAGTACTTC.

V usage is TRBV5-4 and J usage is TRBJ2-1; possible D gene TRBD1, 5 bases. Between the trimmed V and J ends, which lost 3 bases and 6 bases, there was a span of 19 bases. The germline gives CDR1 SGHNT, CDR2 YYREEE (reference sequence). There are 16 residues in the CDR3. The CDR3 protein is CASSSGEAWGGNEQFF. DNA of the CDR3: TGTGCCAGCAGCTCCGGTGAGGCCTGGGGCGGCAATGAGCAGTTCTTC.

Written as DNA, the CDR3 is TGTGCCACCAGCAGCATCGGGGATGAAGCTTTCTTT. Its translation: CATSSIGDEAFF. The chain is built from TRBV15 and TRBJ1-1, with D uncertain. The V and J ends lost 3 bases and 7 bases respectively, with 9 bases between them. The CDR3 spans 12 residues. Germline V gene sequence: CDR1 LNHNV, CDR2 YYDKDF (reference sequence).

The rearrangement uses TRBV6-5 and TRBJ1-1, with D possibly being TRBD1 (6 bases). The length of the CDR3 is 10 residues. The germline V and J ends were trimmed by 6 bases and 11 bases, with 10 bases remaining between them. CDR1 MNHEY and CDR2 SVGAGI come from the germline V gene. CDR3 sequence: CASSDQGAFF. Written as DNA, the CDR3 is TGTGCCAGCAGCGATCAGGGGGCTTTCTTT.

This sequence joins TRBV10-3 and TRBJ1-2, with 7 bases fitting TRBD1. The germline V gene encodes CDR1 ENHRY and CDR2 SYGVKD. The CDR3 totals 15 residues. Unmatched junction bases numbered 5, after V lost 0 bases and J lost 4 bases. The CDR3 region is CAISESTGLGYGYTF. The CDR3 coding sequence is TGTGCCATCAGTGAGTCGACAGGGCTCGGCTATGGCTACACCTTC.

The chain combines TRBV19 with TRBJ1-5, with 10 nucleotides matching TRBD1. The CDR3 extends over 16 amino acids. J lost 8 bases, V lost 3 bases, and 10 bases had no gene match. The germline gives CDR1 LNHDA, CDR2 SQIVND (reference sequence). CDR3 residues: CASSIPWTGGSEPQHF. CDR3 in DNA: TGTGCCAGTAGTATCCCGTGGACAGGGGGAAGTGAGCCCCAGCATTTT.

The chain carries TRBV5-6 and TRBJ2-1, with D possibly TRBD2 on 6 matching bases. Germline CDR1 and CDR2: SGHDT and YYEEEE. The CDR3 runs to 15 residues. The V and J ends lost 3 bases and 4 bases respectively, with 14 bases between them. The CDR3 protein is CASSSPGLLYNEQFF. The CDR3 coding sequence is TGTGCCAGCAGCTCCCCGGGACTTCTTTACAATGAGCAGTTCTTC.

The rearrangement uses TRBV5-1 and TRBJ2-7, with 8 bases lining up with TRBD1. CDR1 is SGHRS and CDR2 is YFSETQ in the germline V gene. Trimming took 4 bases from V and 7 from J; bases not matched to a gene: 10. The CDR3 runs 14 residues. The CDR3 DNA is TGCGCCAGCAGCGTGGACAGGGTTCTGGGGGAGCAGTACTTC. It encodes CASSVDRVLGEQYF.

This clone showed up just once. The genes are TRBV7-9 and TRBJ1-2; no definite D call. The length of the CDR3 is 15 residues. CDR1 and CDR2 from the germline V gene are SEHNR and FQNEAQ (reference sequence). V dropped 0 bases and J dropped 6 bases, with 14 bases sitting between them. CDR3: CASSLALGYRDGYTF. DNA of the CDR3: TGTGCCAGCAGCTTAGCCCTCGGTTACAGAGATGGCTACACCTTC.

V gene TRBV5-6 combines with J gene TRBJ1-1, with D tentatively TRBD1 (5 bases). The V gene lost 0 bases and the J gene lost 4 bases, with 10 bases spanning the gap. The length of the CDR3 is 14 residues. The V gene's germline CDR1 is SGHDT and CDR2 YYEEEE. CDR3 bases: TGTGCCAGCAGCTTGGTGTCCGGGGGCACTGAAGCTTTCTTT. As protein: CASSLVSGGTEAFF.

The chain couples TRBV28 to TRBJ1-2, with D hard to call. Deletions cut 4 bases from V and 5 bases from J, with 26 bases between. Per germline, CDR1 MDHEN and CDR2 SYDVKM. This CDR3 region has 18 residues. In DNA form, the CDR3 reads TGTGCCAGCAGTTCTGTCCCGGGGAAGGAAATTGTTTCGTATGGCTACACCTTC. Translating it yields CASSSVPGKEIVSYGYTF.

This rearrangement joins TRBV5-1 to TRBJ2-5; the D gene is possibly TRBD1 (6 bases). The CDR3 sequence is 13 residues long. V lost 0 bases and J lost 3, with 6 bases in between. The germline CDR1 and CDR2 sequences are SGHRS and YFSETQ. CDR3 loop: CASSLEGEETQYF. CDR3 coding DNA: TGCGCCAGCAGCTTGGAGGGGGAAGAGACCCAGTACTTC.

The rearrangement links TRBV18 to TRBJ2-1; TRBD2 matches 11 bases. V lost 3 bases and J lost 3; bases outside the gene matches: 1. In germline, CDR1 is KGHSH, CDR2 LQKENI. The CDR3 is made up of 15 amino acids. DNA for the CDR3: TGTGCCAGCTCACCTAGCGGGAGGGGCTACAATGAGCAGTTCTTC. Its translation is CASSPSGRGYNEQFF.